This T cell receptor (beta chain) was sequenced in a study of cytomegalovirus exposure and HLA in healthy donors. Points from the study as a whole: Later analysis demonstrated an association between a missense DCLRE1C variant and TCR beta V- and J-gene trimming. Analysis performed later showed TCR beta chains linked to HLA being more clonally expanded than equally common others.

13 Jbeta primers and 60 Vbeta primers were used for the PCR. The table came from immunoSEQ multiplex PCR; TCRdb's copy has only in-frame clones and leaves some out. This sample's table reports 100,000 to 150,000 clones. About this clone itself: Its antigen remains unidentified.

Germline values: CDR1 SQVTM, CDR2 ANQGSEA. The CDR3 has 13 amino acids. With V trimmed by 8 bases and J by 10 bases, 14 bases remained unmatched. This TCR derives from a man aged 35 to 55 in good health and CMV-seronegative. The V call is TRBV29-1, the J call TRBJ2-1; 7 bases fit TRBD2. The sample comprised PBMCs. The CDR3 loop reads CSLRGGSGAEQFF. DNA of the CDR3: TGCAGCCTCCGGGGCGGGAGTGGCGCCGAGCAGTTCTTC.